A selection of T cell receptor beta chains follows, all from one sample in a study of CD4 T cells in relation to SARS-CoV-2 and coronaviruses. Repertoires were generated with immunoSEQ multiplex PCR, while TCRdb's copy carries only in-frame clones and drops some. Found here are about 26,000 clones, roughly 81% of them singletons; the top ten hold over 15%. Their cognate antigens are unknown. Sequencing input: CD4+ T cells from PBMCs, cultured in vitro. All receptors derive from a human donor in good health. The CDR3 runs from the conserved cysteine through the conserved F or W.

TRBV2	CASSERRASGGGLEQYF
TRBV18	CASSRDAGTVNTGELFF
TRBV5-6	CASSLSGVGYTF
TRBV7-2	CASSLAGAGELFF
TRBV19	CASSIMNQGTEAFF
TRBV9	CASSVVGLSQETQYF
TRBV5-4	CASSLQGHEKLFF
TRBV4-1	CASSQAHQTGVNTF
TRBV5-1	CASSSQGVGSTDTQYF
TRBV14	CASSPRLAGVRNEQFF
TRBV5-1	CASSLRVDTGELFF
TRBV13	CASSRPGGLSYEQYF
TRBV19	CATTGPSMNTEAFF
TRBV5-6	CASSFSHDEQFF
TRBV2	CASSESSGLVTGWTQYF
TRBV7-9	CASSSQREVVGADTQYF
TRBV27	CASSPVGGAGTQYF
TRBV15	CATSRDGRFHTGELFF
TRBV18	CASSPARRGSGNTIYF
TRBV5-1	CASGPAGGVGEQFF
TRBV12-5	CASGLVPRGKVDEKLFF
TRBV25-1	CASSESGRRAEAFF
TRBV12-1	CASSLRTYPCVLTF
TRBV19	CASTPRPRTGGYGYTF
TRBV7-2	CASSLHLMVAGGVTQYF
TRBV18	CASSPGGTGPEKLFF
TRBV3-1/TRBV3-2	CASSQVIYEQYF
TRBV19	CASTKDRGPTPLHF
TRBV5-1	CASSSGVGRQQETQYF
TRBV6-5	CASSLLAGLTGELFF
TRBV28	CASSVVYTGELFF
TRBV3-1/TRBV3-2	CASRPTNRTGTGCPGELFF
TRBV7-8	CASSPRTAYSGNTIYF
TRBV2	CASKASGHEQYF
TRBV6-5	CASHGTADNSPLHF
TRBV6-4	CASSEVETNTGELFF
TRBV3-1/TRBV3-2	CASSQVVGNEQFF
TRBV5-4	CASSSQANYNEQFF
TRBV19	CASRGRDRGSYEQYF
TRBV28	CASSFRTSTWGEQFF
TRBV7-2	CASSLGAENEKLFF
TRBV3-1/TRBV3-2	CASSQGGTGSSPLHF
TRBV12-3/TRBV12-4	CASSSQENEKLFF
TRBV7-2	CASSLGGTGAPSGNTIYF
TRBV3-1/TRBV3-2	CASSQGPVRETQYF
TRBV5-1	CASGDREGEQYF
TRBV6-2/TRBV6-3	CATTPSGNQPQHF
TRBV3-1/TRBV3-2	CATVGRGPTDTQYF
TRBV29-1	CSVEVSGASYEQYF
TRBV30	CAWYRVAGTEAFF
TRBV5-1	CASSSGQGYGYTF
TRBV6-5	CASSPASTEAFF
TRBV6-6	CAGGSGALNQPQHF
TRBV2	CASIGSYEQYF
TRBV6-1	CASSEIGGLSPLHF
TRBV25-1	CASSVPLQGAGYGYTF
TRBV18	CASSPRRDEQYF